These 5 T cell receptor beta chains were all obtained from the same sample, sequenced in a study of cytomegalovirus exposure and HLA in healthy donors. PCR used 60 Vbeta primers and 13 Jbeta primers. Sequenced by immunoSEQ multiplex PCR; TCRdb stores in-frame clones only, minus some. Among about 200,000 clones listed, around 83% were seen once. Sample: PBMCs. The receptors were sampled from a woman aged 45-60 years in good health and CMV-seropositive.

J is TRBJ2-7 and V is TRBV19; 13 nucleotides agree with TRBD2. The length of the CDR3 is 15 residues. V was clipped by 5 bases and J by 5 bases; unmatched bases: 6. Germline CDR1 LNHDA, CDR2 SQIVND (reference sequence). CDR3 amino acids: CASSQLAGGPDEQYF. In DNA form, the CDR3 reads TGTGCCAGTAGTCAACTAGCGGGAGGGCCCGACGAGCAGTACTTC.

V gene TRBV7-2 combines with J gene TRBJ2-1; D remains unclear. Trimming took 3 bases from V and 7 from J, leaving 22 bases between them. Germline CDR1 and CDR2: SGHTA and FQGNSA. This CDR3 comprises 17 residues. CDR3 nucleotides: TGTGCCAGCAGCTTTGGGCCCAGGAACTCCCCACGGAATGAGCAGTTCTTC. Its translation: CASSFGPRNSPRNEQFF.

CDR3 bases: TGCGCCAGCAGTGAGTCGAAGGGGGGGGCGGGCCCAGATACGCAGTATTTT. This codes for CASSESKGGAGPDTQYF. V gene TRBV10-1 combines with J gene TRBJ2-3, with D perhaps TRBD2 (7 bases). Trimming pared 0 bases from V and 4 bases from J, leaving 17 bases between. Germline V lookup: CDR1 WNHNN, CDR2 SYGVQD (reference sequence). CDR3 length equals 17 residues.

This clone appeared once. The CDR3 here is CASSGEGRETQYF. The CDR3 DNA is TGTGCCAGCAGTGGGGAGGGAAGAGAGACCCAGTACTTC. This rearrangement joins TRBV2 to TRBJ2-5, with 7 positions matching TRBD2. The V segment lost 4 bases and the J segment 4 bases; nucleotides outside the gene matches: 3. This CDR3 comprises 13 residues. From germline, CDR1 is SNHLY and CDR2 FYNNEI.

The chain links TRBV18 to TRBJ1-3, with a tentative D call TRBD1 (5 bases). Germline V gene lookup returns CDR1 KGHSH and CDR2 LQKENI. CDR3 length equals 13 residues. V was pared by 2 bases and J by 9 bases, with 11 bases between. The CDR3 reads CASSPDGASTIYF. The CDR3 DNA follows: TGTGCCAGCTCACCAGATGGGGCGAGCACCATATATTTT.